This paragraph covers one T cell receptor beta chain sequence. This specimen belongs to a study of beta chain features in type 1 diabetes. Sorted populations all exceeded 98% purity. The study reverse transcribed the entire isolated RNA, so it sequenced expressed TCRB transcripts. Measured with immunoSEQ multiplex PCR; TCRdb has only the in-frame clones, and not every one. This table holds over 150,000 clones, more than 10% found once. V was clipped by 6 bases and J by 0 bases; unmatched bases: 6. CDR1 and CDR2 (germline): SNHLY, FYNNEI. The CDR3 is made up of 16 amino acids. This chain links TRBV2 with TRBJ2-7; 12 bases map to TRBD2. This receptor was taken from a woman younger than 35 in good health. Sequencing input: central memory CD4+ T cells from blood. The CDR3 reads CASSFPTSGSSYEQYF. CDR3 nucleotide sequence: TGTGCCAGCAGCTTCCCGACTAGCGGGAGCTCCTACGAGCAGTACTTC.